These 6 T cell receptor beta chains were all obtained from the same sample, sequenced in a study of regulatory T cells in long-lasting Graves disease. Time point here: persistent/refractory GD, antithyroid drugs over 5 years with positive TRAb. PBMCs provided the RNA from which the TCR library was made. CDR3 regions were amplified by Arm-PCR using iRepertoire HTBI primers to build TCR beta libraries. TCRdb recomputed calls from the multiplex PCR reads with MiXCR, one row per CDR3 protein. Among about 470,000 distinct CDR3 sequences, about a fifth were seen once, and the ten largest hold 7.8%. The material was peripheral blood mononuclear cells (PBMCs), obtained when the disease was refractory, from a patient treated with antithyroid drugs. Receptors originate from a female donor with Graves disease.

This clonotype came up a few times. The V gene is TRBV10-3, the J gene TRBJ2-7; 10 positions agree with TRBD2. CDR3 size: 16 residues. Germline V gene sequence: CDR1 ENHRY, CDR2 SYGVKD. J was trimmed by 1 base and V by 6 bases; bases with no gene match: 9. The CDR3 region has the DNA TGTGCCATCAGCCCCAAGCTAGCGGGAGTTTCCTACGAGCAGTACTTC. This translates into CAISPKLAGVSYEQYF.

In this sample, this clonotype turned up many times. This chain links TRBV19 with TRBJ1-1; possible D gene TRBD1, 6 bases. The V gene's germline CDR1 is LNHDA and CDR2 SQIVND (reference sequence). This CDR3 comprises 14 residues. Trimming took 5 bases from V and 8 from J, leaving 18 bases between them. The CDR3 loop reads CASSPAGGRSEAFF. The CDR3 DNA sequence: TGTGCCAGTAGTCCGGCCGGGGGCAGGAGCGAAGCTTTCTTT.

This clonotype was observed many times. The chain combines TRBV27 with TRBJ2-4; D is undetermined. The V and J ends lost 3 bases and 1 base respectively, with 10 bases between them. Germline V gene lookup returns CDR1 MNHEY and CDR2 SMNVEV (reference sequence). This CDR3 has 15 amino acids. CDR3 amino acids: CASSFRPGAKNIQYF. The DNA for the CDR3 is TGTGCCAGCAGTTTTCGCCCCGGGGCCAAAAACATTCAGTACTTC.

The gene calls are TRBV4-3 and TRBJ1-2, with D perhaps TRBD1 (5 bases). There are 15 residues in the CDR3. From germline, CDR1 is LGHNA and CDR2 YSLEER. V was pared by 0 bases and J by 5 bases, with 13 bases between. CDR3 sequence: CASSQDPSGQYGYTF. CDR3 bases: TGCGCCAGCAGCCAAGATCCGTCAGGGCAGTATGGCTACACCTTC.

In this sample, this clonotype turned up once. A much larger clone differs from this one at a single base, so this may be a read error. This chain joins TRBV6-9 and TRBJ1-5; D remains ambiguous. CDR3 length: 12 amino acids. Per germline, CDR1 MNHGY and CDR2 SVAAGI. The CDR3: CAGSYAYQPQHF. The CDR3 DNA sequence: TGTGCCGGCAGTTATGCTTATCAGCCCCAGCATTTT.

This sequence joins TRBV29-1 and TRBJ2-2; TRBD1 matches at 7 bases. The V gene end was trimmed by 6 bases and the J gene end by 2 bases; junction bases not matched to a gene: 6. The CDR3 loop spans 14 amino acids. From germline, CDR1 is SQVTM and CDR2 ANQGSEA. CDR3 sequence reads: CSVPNRGNTGELFF. The DNA for the CDR3 is TGCAGCGTCCCGAACAGGGGCAACACCGGGGAGCTGTTTTTT.